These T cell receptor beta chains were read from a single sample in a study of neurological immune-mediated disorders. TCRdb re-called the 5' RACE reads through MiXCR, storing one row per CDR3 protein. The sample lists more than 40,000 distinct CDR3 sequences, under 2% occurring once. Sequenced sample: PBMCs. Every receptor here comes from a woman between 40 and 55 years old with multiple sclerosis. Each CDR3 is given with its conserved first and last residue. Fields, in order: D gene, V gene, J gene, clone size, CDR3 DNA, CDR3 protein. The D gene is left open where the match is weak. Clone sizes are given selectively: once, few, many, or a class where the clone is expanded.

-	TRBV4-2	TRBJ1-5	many	TGTGCCAGCAGCCAAGATGGGCCAGGGCAGGGGCCTAATCAGCCCCAGCATTTT	CASSQDGPGQGPNQPQHF
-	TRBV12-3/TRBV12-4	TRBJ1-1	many	TGTGCCAGCAAAGGGCATCTGAACACTGAAGCTTTCTTT	CASKGHLNTEAFF
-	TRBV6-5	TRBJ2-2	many	TGTGCCAGCCAGGGTTACACCGGGGAGCTGTTTTTT	CASQGYTGELFF
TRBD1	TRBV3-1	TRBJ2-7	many	TGTGCCAGCAGCCAACCCCGGGACAGTGAGCGGCAGTACTTC	CASSQPRDSERQYF
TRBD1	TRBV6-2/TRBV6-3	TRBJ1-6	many	TGTGCCAGCAGTTCGGCCAGGGGGCGCGGGTCACCCCTCCACTTT	CASSSARGRGSPLHF
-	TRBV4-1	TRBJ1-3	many	TGCGCCAGCAGCCAAGATCCCCCGACAGGTTCTGGAAACACCATATATTTT	CASSQDPPTGSGNTIYF
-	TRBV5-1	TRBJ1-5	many	TGCGCCAGCAGCTTGGCCGGACAGAGCAATCAGCCCCAGCATTTT	CASSLAGQSNQPQHF
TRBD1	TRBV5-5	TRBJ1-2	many	TGTGCCAGCAGCTTCGACAGGGTAGATGGCTACACCTTC	CASSFDRVDGYTF
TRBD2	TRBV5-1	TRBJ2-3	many	TGCGCCAGCAGCCCAAGGACTAGCGGCACAGATACGCAGTATTTT	CASSPRTSGTDTQYF
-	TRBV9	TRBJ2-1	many	TGTGCCAGCAGCGTAGTAGACGACAGGAGCAATGAGCAGTTCTTC	CASSVVDDRSNEQFF
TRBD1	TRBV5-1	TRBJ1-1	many	TGCGCCAGCAGCTCGGGACAGGGGGCGACTGAAGCTTTCTTT	CASSSGQGATEAFF
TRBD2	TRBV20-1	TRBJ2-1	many	TGCAGTGCGGTAACGGGGGGGAATGAGCAGTTCTTC	CSAVTGGNEQFF
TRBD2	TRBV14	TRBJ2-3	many	TGTGCCAGCAGCCGCCCTAGCGGGGGGCAGACAGATACGCAGTATTTT	CASSRPSGGQTDTQYF
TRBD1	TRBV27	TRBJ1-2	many	TGTGCCAGCAGTCCTGGGACAGGCTATGGGGGCTACACCTTC	CASSPGTGYGGYTF
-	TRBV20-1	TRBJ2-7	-	TGCAGTGCTAGAGACAGGGTGCTCTCCTACGAGCAGTACTTC	CSARDRVLSYEQYF
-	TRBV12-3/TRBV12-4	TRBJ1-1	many	TGTGCCAGCAGTTTAGCGCTGAAGGTGAACACTGAAGCTTTCTTT	CASSLALKVNTEAFF
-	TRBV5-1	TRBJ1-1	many	TGCGCCAGCACCACGGACGGGGGAAACACTGAAGCTTTCTTT	CASTTDGGNTEAFF
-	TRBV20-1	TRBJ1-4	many	TGCAGTGTCAGGGGTGAAAAACTGTTTTTT	CSVRGEKLFF
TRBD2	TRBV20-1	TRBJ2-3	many	TGCAGTGCTACGACTAGCGGGGGGGTGAGAGATACGCAGTATTTT	CSATTSGGVRDTQYF
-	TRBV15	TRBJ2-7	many	TGTGCCACCAGCAGAGGGGCGATCTACGAGCAGTACTTC	CATSRGAIYEQYF
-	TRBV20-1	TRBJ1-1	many	TGCAGTGCTAGCGCCACGGGGAACACTGAAGCTTTCTTT	CSASATGNTEAFF
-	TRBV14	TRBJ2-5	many	TGTGCCAGCAGCCGTGGTAGTCAAGAGACCCAGTACTTC	CASSRGSQETQYF
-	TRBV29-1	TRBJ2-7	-	TGCAGCGTTGTATTCTCTGGGAGGTCCTACGAGCAGTACTTC	CSVVFSGRSYEQYF
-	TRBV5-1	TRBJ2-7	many	TGCGCCAGCAGCTTGGCCAGGGAGCAGTACTTC	CASSLAREQYF
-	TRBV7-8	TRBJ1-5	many	TGTGCCAGCAGCTTACGGGGGGCGGATAGCAATCAGCCCCAGCATTTT	CASSLRGADSNQPQHF
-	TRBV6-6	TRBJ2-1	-	TGTGCCAGCACTAAACAGCTTCTCGAGCAGTTCTTC	CASTKQLLEQFF
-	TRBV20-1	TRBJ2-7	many	TGCAGTGCTCGTTCGGTGGGCCGGTACGAGCAGTACTTC	CSARSVGRYEQYF
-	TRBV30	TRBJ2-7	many	TGTGCCTGGAGCCTTCGGTTTTACGAGCAGTACTTC	CAWSLRFYEQYF
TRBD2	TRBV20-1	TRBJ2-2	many	TGCAGTGCTTCCCCACTAGCGGGGGGGACCGGGGAGCTGTTTTTT	CSASPLAGGTGELFF
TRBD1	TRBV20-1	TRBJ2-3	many	TGCAGTGCTAACAGGGGGAGCACAGATACGCAGTATTTT	CSANRGSTDTQYF
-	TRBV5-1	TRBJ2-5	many	TGCGCCAGCAGCTGGGGGGTTCAAGAGACCCAGTACTTC	CASSWGVQETQYF
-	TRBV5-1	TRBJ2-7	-	TGCGCCAGCAGCTTGGTTGGAGGGTTGGGCGAGCAGTACTTC	CASSLVGGLGEQYF
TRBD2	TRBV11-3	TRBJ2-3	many	TGTGCCAGCAGCCCCGGGGGGGGCCCAGATACGCAGTATTTT	CASSPGGGPDTQYF
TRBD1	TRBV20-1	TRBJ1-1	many	TGCAGTGCTAGAGATGGGACAGGTTGGAGGCTTATAACTGAAGCTTTCTTT	CSARDGTGWRLITEAFF
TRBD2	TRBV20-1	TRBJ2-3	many	TGCAGTGCTAGGGGGGCGCTGAGACTAGCGGGGTCCCTGGATACGCAGTATTTT	CSARGALRLAGSLDTQYF
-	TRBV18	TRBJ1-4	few	TGTGCCAGCTCACCCGGGACCACTAATGAAAAACTGTTTTTT	CASSPGTTNEKLFF
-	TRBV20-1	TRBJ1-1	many	TGCAGTGTCCATAGTAACGGGGTGGCTTTCTTT	CSVHSNGVAFF
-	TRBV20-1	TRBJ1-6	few	TGCAGTGCTAACACAGGGAGAAATTCACCCCTCCACTTT	CSANTGRNSPLHF
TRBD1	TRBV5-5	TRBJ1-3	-	TGTGCCAGCAGTCTCGGACAGGTCTCTGGAAACACCATATATTTT	CASSLGQVSGNTIYF
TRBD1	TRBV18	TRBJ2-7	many	TGTGCCAGCTCACCCGCGGGACAGGACCGTTTATCCGAGCAGTACTTC	CASSPAGQDRLSEQYF
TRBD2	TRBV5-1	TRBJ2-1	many	TGCGCCAGCGGGACTAGCGGGGGAGTAGAGGGGCAGTTCTTC	CASGTSGGVEGQFF
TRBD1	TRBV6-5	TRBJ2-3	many	TGTGCCAGCAGCCGTTACAGGGGGGCCACAGATACGCAGTATTTT	CASSRYRGATDTQYF